This T cell receptor beta chain was identified in a study of blood T cell repertoires in COVID-19. Study as a whole: Samples representing acute and convalescent COVID-19 were sourced from the United States, Italy and Spain. Sources were T cells, B-cell-depleted T cells, or PBMCs; the material itself was cDNA or gDNA.

Original analysis: Cell counts per sample came from amplifying reference gene primers. The method was immunoSEQ multiplex PCR; TCRdb's version includes in-frame clones alone and lacks a portion of them. V, J and clone size derive from that table, while D and trimming were established from the DNA sequence. The table lists more than 100,000 clones, about 87% of them singletons. This clone was seen only once. Trimming cost V 2 bases and J 5 bases; bases outside gene matches: 7. CDR3 length: 15 residues. Germline loops: CDR1 KGHSH, CDR2 LQKENI. The gene calls are TRBV18 and TRBJ2-5, with 8 positions matching TRBD2. Sequenced input: peripheral blood. The receptor's source is a man between 50 and 59 years old with active COVID-19. The CDR3, as DNA: TGTGCCAGCTCACCAGGAGCGGGGGAGTGGGAGACCCAGTACTTC. As protein: CASSPGAGEWETQYF. Full variable domain (outside the CDR3, taken from reference TRBV18 and TRBJ2-5): NAGVMQNPRHLVRRRGQEARLRCSPMKGHSHVYWYRQLPEEGLKFMVYLQKENIIDESGMPKERFSAEFPKEGPSILRIQQVVRGDSAAYFCASSPGAGEWETQYFGPGTRLLVL.